This TCR beta chain came from a study of blood T cell repertoires in COVID-19. Study overall: Nucleic acid was either cDNA or gDNA, and it came from T cells, B-cell-depleted T cells, or PBMCs.

Allocation to cohorts depended on clinical history reported by the participants. Recovered status in Cohort 3 required two negative PCRs, clearance, or symptom resolution. The V gene end was trimmed by 4 bases and the J gene end by 7 bases; junction bases not matched to a gene: 7. This CDR3 has 16 residues. Germline CDR1 is SGHNT and CDR2 is YYREEE (reference sequence). In the original processing: Reference gene primer amplification yielded estimated nucleated cell counts. The method was immunoSEQ multiplex PCR; TCRdb's version includes in-frame clones alone and lacks a portion of them. V and J calls and clone size come straight from that table; D and trimming were deduced from the DNA. The profile shows fewer than 200,000 clones, around 73% of them singletons.

This TCR came from a woman between 50 and 59 years old who had recovered from COVID-19. The rearrangement links TRBV5-4 to TRBJ2-2, with 13 bases matching TRBD2. Sequencing used PBMCs or T cells enriched from blood (not recorded which). In DNA, the CDR3 is TGTGCCAGCAGCCTTCCAACTAGCGGGAGGGGCGGGGAGCTGTTTTTT. Translated: CASSLPTSGRGGELFF.